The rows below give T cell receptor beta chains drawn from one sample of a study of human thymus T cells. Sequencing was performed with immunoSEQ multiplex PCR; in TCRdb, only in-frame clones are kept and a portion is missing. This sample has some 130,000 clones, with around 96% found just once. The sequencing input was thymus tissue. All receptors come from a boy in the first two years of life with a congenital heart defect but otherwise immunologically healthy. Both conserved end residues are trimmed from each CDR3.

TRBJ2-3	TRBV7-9	ASSLVGGSTDTQY
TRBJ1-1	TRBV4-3	ASSQVRDRIMNTEAF
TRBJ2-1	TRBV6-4	ASSDGDRPFNEQF
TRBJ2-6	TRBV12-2	ASRPPGPQIESGANVLT
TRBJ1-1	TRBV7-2	ASSLGGRVGF
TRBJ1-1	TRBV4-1	ASSQKIGTALWGAF
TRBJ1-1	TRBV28	ASSWGVTGSNTEAF
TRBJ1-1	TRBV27	ASSPRETGGTEAF
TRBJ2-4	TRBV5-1	ASSVGLAGGSAKNIQY
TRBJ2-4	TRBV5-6	ASSSAVAKNIQY
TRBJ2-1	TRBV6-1	ASVRSNYNEQF
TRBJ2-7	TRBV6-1	ASRPRPTVEQY
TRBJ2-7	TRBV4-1	ASSQGLSYEQY
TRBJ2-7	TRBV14	ASSQATALQY
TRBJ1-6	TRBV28	ASRLPGQGAFRHSPLH
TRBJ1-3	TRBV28	ASSVQTSGNTIY
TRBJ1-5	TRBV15	ATSRVLAPRSAGNQPQH
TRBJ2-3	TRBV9	ASSVGSGVTDTQY
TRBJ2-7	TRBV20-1	SAQGAYEQY
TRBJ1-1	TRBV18	ASSPPGGSLNTEAF
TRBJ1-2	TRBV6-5	ASSHRDRRSYT
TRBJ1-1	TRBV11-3	ASSFRAERVYTEAF
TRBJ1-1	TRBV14	ASRRTGGFWTEAF
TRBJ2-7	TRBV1	TSSQGLAYHEQY
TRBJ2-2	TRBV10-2	ASRVGVITGELF
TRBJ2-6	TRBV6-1	ASSETGGANVLT
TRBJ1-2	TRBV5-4	ASSSGQNGYT
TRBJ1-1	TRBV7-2	ASSFSGRTEAF
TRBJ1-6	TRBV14	ASSQGPRANNSPLH
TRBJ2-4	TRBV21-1	ADSRGRGLAKNIQY
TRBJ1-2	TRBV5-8	ASSLGTTGELNTNYGYT
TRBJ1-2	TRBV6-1	ASTALTGLPGYT
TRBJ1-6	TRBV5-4	ASSQLGQGNSPLH
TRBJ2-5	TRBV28	ASSLLERGPQETQY
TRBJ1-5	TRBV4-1	ASSQEGYSNQPQH
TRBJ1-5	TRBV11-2	ASSLGGYSNQPQH
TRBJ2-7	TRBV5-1	ASSLGQGSYEQY
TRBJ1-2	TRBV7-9	AFGIQGNYGYT
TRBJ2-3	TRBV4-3	ASSQEKNGGVTDTQY
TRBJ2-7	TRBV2	ASIDGQGAWEQY
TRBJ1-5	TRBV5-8	ASSPQDYSNQPQH
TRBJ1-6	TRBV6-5	ASSSTGPYNSPLH
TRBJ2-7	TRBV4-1	ASSQVYDRAHEQY
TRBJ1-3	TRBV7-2	ASSRPGAGNTIY
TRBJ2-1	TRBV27	ASCRRGGGFYNEQF